A selection of T cell receptor beta chains follows, all from one sample in a study of T cells after yellow fever vaccination. MiXCR, applied by TCRdb to the 5' RACE reads, yields one record per CDR3 protein. The repertoire includes about 550,000 distinct CDR3 sequences, less than 20% of them detected once, and around 15% sits in the top ten. The sequencing here drew on PBMCs, taken 15 days after the yellow fever booster vaccination. These receptor sequences come from a man aged 30 to 45 who received the YFV17D yellow fever vaccine. Both conserved end residues are part of each CDR3. D genes are given only for firm matches.

length: 19; V: TRBV6-2/TRBV6-3; J: TRBJ2-6; D: TRBD2; CDR3: CASNWGVAGGSSGANVLTF
length: 15; V: TRBV20-1; J: TRBJ2-5; D: NA; CDR3: CSARGPDRLQETQYF
length: 13; V: TRBV20-1; J: TRBJ2-3; D: TRBD2; CDR3: CSVAGVAVDTQYF
length: 15; V: TRBV18; J: TRBJ2-1; D: NA; CDR3: CASSPQMGHDNEQFF
length: 15; V: TRBV14; J: TRBJ2-2; D: NA; CDR3: CASSAFSGNTGELFF
length: 16; V: TRBV12-3/TRBV12-4; J: TRBJ2-1; D: TRBD2; CDR3: CASSLALSGDDNEQFF
length: 16; V: TRBV5-1; J: TRBJ2-7; D: TRBD1; CDR3: CASSLGGQDLVVEQYF
length: 16; V: TRBV6-1; J: TRBJ2-3; D: TRBD2; CDR3: CASSKPGLAATDTQYF
length: 16; V: TRBV29-1; J: TRBJ2-3; D: NA; CDR3: CSVEDRRGGRTDTQYF
length: 14; V: TRBV7-6; J: TRBJ2-7; D: TRBD1; CDR3: CASSFRQGQGVQYF
length: 12; V: TRBV29-1; J: TRBJ2-1; D: NA; CDR3: CSVVSGSNEQFF
length: 15; V: TRBV10-3; J: TRBJ1-1; D: NA; CDR3: CAISVGVTRDTEAFF
length: 14; V: TRBV7-9; J: TRBJ2-3; D: NA; CDR3: CASSPGRGRFPQYF
length: 15; V: TRBV7-9; J: TRBJ2-3; D: TRBD2; CDR3: CASSGGGRSTDTQYF
length: 13; V: TRBV6-6; J: TRBJ1-1; D: NA; CDR3: CASRIDRYTEAFF
length: 15; V: TRBV20-1; J: TRBJ2-7; D: NA; CDR3: CSASPRGRAPLEQYF
length: 14; V: TRBV7-9; J: TRBJ2-1; D: TRBD2; CDR3: CASSALAAGGEQFF
length: 16; V: TRBV10-3; J: TRBJ2-1; D: TRBD2; CDR3: CAISESSSGNWYEQFF
length: 16; V: TRBV23-1; J: TRBJ2-1; D: NA; CDR3: CASSQSWGHIYNEQFF
length: 19; V: TRBV24-1; J: TRBJ1-3; D: NA; CDR3: CATSDFLNPRQGWRNTIYF
length: 17; V: TRBV7-8; J: TRBJ2-2; D: NA; CDR3: CASGIARGGRNTGELFF
length: 15; V: TRBV6-1; J: TRBJ2-1; D: TRBD2; CDR3: CASRNPGLGRVEQFF
length: 14; V: TRBV7-9; J: TRBJ2-2; D: NA; CDR3: CASSLSAWTGELFF
length: 12; V: TRBV20-1; J: TRBJ2-7; D: TRBD1; CDR3: CSARTDRDEQYF
length: 13; V: TRBV6-6; J: TRBJ2-7; D: NA; CDR3: CASSYSRDFGQYF
length: 14; V: TRBV3-1; J: TRBJ2-7; D: TRBD2; CDR3: CASSQGREGYEQYF
length: 15; V: TRBV5-1; J: TRBJ2-3; D: TRBD2; CDR3: CASSPSGRVADTQYF
length: 16; V: TRBV5-1; J: TRBJ2-2; D: TRBD2; CDR3: CASSLAGGLNTGELFF
length: 15; V: TRBV12-3/TRBV12-4; J: TRBJ1-1; D: TRBD1; CDR3: CASSSGTGFGTEAFF
length: 13; V: TRBV12-3/TRBV12-4; J: TRBJ2-7; D: NA; CDR3: CASSGQIPGEQYF
length: 16; V: TRBV7-2; J: TRBJ2-5; D: NA; CDR3: CASSLGSWGPGETQYF
length: 16; V: TRBV6-1; J: TRBJ2-2; D: NA; CDR3: CASSDEHRANTGELFF
length: 16; V: TRBV20-1; J: TRBJ2-1; D: TRBD2; CDR3: CSARATSGRGRNEQFF
length: 14; V: TRBV30; J: TRBJ2-7; D: TRBD1; CDR3: CAWSLGQGRDEQYF
length: 16; V: TRBV5-5; J: TRBJ2-7; D: NA; CDR3: CASSLVPSGDYYEQYF
length: 14; V: TRBV28; J: TRBJ2-1; D: NA; CDR3: CASRGLPSGNEQFF
length: 17; V: TRBV7-9; J: TRBJ2-2; D: TRBD2; CDR3: CASSLVRREFYTGELFF
length: 15; V: TRBV7-9; J: TRBJ2-1; D: NA; CDR3: CASSFIPTSYNEQFF
length: 16; V: TRBV11-2; J: TRBJ2-1; D: TRBD2; CDR3: CASSLPGLATYNEQFF
length: 15; V: TRBV14; J: TRBJ2-5; D: NA; CDR3: CASSIPTGGVETQYF
length: 15; V: TRBV12-3/TRBV12-4; J: TRBJ2-1; D: NA; CDR3: CASSPGTLGSDEQFF
length: 15; V: TRBV7-2; J: TRBJ2-7; D: TRBD2; CDR3: CASSPSGSRAYEQYF
length: 14; V: TRBV12-3/TRBV12-4; J: TRBJ1-2; D: TRBD1; CDR3: CASRNQKGGTGQNF
length: 16; V: TRBV7-9; J: TRBJ2-2; D: TRBD1; CDR3: CASRKGAGGNTGELFF
length: 15; V: TRBV20-1; J: TRBJ2-7; D: NA; CDR3: CSATSRARSSYEQYF
length: 16; V: TRBV6-5; J: TRBJ2-5; D: TRBD2; CDR3: CASSFSTSGRPETQYF
length: 15; V: TRBV5-1; J: TRBJ2-1; D: TRBD2; CDR3: CASSSGLAGDDEQFF
length: 13; V: TRBV15; J: TRBJ1-4; D: NA; CDR3: CATRPAGNEKLFF
length: 14; V: TRBV12-3/TRBV12-4; J: TRBJ2-4; D: TRBD1; CDR3: CASSRTGYSDIQYF
length: 17; V: TRBV15; J: TRBJ2-1; D: NA; CDR3: CATSRFFSAIAYNEQFF
length: 14; V: TRBV6-2/TRBV6-3; J: TRBJ2-4; D: NA; CDR3: CASSFELAKNIQYF
length: 14; V: TRBV11-2; J: TRBJ2-7; D: NA; CDR3: CASSISRAYYEQYF